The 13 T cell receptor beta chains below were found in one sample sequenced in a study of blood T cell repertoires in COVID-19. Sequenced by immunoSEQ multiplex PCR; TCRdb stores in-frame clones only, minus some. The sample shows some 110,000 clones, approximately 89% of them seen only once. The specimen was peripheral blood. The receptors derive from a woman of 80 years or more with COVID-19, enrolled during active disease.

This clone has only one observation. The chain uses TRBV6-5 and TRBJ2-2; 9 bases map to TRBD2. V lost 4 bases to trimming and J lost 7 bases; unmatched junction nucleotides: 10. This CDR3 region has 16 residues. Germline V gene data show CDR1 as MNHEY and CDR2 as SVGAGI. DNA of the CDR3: TGTGCCAGCAGTTCGACCGCGGGAGGGCCCCACGGGGAGCTGTTTTTT. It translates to CASSSTAGGPHGELFF.

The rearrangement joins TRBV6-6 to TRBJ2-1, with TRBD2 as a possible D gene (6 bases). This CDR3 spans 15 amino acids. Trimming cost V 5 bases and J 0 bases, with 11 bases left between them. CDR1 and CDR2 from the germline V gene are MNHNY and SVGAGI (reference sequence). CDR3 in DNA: TGTGCCAGCAGTCTTCTAGCGAGCTCCTACAATGAGCAGTTCTTC. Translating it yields CASSLLASSYNEQFF.

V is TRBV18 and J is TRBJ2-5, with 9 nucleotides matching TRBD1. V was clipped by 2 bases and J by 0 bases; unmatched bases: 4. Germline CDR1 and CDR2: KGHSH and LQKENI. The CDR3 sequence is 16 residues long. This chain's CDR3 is CASSPTGQGNQETQYF. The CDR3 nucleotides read TGTGCCAGCTCACCAACGGGACAGGGCAACCAAGAGACCCAGTACTTC.

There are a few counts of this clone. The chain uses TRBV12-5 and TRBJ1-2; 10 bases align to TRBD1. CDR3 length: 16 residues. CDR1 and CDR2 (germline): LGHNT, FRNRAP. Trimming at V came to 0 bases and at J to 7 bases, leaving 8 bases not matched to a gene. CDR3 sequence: CASGLVRGQGFGGYTF. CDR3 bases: TGTGCTAGTGGTTTGGTACGGGGACAGGGGTTTGGTGGCTACACCTTC.

CDR3 protein: CAIRDSGRAGDTQYF. CDR3 DNA: TGTGCCATCAGGGACAGCGGGAGGGCCGGAGATACGCAGTATTTT. The genes are TRBV10-3 and TRBJ2-3; 10 nucleotides match TRBD2. The germline V gene encodes CDR1 ENHRY and CDR2 SYGVKD. The junction had 8 bases not matched to a gene; V was cut back by 6 bases and J by 5 bases. This CDR3 spans 15 amino acids.

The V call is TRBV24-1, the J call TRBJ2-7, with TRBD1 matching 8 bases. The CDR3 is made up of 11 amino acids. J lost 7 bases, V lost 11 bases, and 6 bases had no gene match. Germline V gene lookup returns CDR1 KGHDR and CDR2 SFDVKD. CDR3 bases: TGTGCCATCGGACAGGGAAGAGAGCAGTACTTC. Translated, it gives CAIGQGREQYF.

CDR3 in amino acids: CASSLEIGVEETQYF. The CDR3 nucleotides read TGTGCCAGCAGCTTAGAGATCGGGGTGGAAGAGACCCAGTACTTC. This chain uses TRBV7-6 with TRBJ2-5, with D maybe TRBD2 (5 bases). The ends were cut back, 1 base at V and 3 bases at J, with 12 bases in the middle. The CDR3 covers 15 residues. Germline CDR1 reads SGHVS; CDR2 reads FNYEAQ.

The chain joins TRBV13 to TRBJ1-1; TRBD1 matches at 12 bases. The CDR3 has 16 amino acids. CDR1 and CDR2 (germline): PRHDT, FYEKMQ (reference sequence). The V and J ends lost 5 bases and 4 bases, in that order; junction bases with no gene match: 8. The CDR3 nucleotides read TGTGCCAGCAGCCCCGGGGACAGGGGGCCTTTCACTGAAGCTTTCTTT. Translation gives CASSPGDRGPFTEAFF.

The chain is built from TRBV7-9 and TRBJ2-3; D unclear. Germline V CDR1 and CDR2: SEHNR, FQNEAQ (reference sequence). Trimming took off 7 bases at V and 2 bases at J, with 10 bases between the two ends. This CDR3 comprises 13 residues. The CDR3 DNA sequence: TGTGCCAGCACTAACAACCCCACAGATACGCAGTATTTT. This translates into CASTNNPTDTQYF.

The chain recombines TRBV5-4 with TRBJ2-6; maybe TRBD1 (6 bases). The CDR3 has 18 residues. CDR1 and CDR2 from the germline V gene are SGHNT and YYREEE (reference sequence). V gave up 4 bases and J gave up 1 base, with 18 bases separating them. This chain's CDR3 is CASSRGQNVISGANVLTF. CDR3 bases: TGTGCCAGCAGCCGAGGACAGAATGTTATATCTGGGGCCAACGTCCTGACTTTC.

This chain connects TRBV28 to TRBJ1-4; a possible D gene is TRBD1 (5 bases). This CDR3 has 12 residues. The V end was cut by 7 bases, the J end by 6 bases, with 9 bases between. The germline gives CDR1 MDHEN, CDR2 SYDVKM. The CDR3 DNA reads TGTGCCAGCACCAGGGAGGATGAAAAACTGTTTTTT. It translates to CASTREDEKLFF.

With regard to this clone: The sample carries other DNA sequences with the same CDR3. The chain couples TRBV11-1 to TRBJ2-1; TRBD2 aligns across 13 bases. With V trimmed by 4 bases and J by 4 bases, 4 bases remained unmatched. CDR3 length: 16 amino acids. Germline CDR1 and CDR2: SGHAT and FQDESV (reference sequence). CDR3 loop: CASSSGLAGVYNEQFF. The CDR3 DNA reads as TGTGCCAGCAGCTCCGGACTAGCGGGAGTATACAATGAGCAGTTCTTC.

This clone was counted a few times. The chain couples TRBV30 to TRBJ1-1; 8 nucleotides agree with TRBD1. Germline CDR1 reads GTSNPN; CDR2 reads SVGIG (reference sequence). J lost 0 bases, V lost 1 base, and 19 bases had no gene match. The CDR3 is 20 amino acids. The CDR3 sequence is CAWSGPELTGEGEVNTEAFF. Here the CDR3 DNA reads TGTGCCTGGAGTGGACCCGAGCTGACAGGGGAGGGGGAGGTGAACACTGAAGCTTTCTTT. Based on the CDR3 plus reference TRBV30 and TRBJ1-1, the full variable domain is SQTIHQWPATLVQPVGSPLSLECTVEGTSNPNLYWYRQAAGRGLQLLFYSVGIGQISSEVPQNLSASRPQDRQFILSSKKLLLSDSGFYLCAWSGPELTGEGEVNTEAFFGQGTRLTVV.